The 9 T cell receptor beta chains below come from one sample, sequenced in a study of CD8+ T cells in alopecia areata (dated by TCRdb to between 2018 and 2020). According to the study, the label for this sample's time point signals: around 4 weeks on oral tofacitinib. In light of the paper, this sample's treatment or condition label describes: oral pan-JAK inhibitor, 5-10 mg twice daily. The library was made by the immunoSEQ multiplex PCR assay. For TCR sequencing, RNA was extracted from every sample and reverse transcribed into cDNA to serve as template. TCRdb re-hosts the immuneACCESS table, in-frame sequences only. Its copies lack some clones; in the studies checked, an unresolved V gene accounts for under half of them, and the cause for the rest is not known. The sample data list 60,000 to 85,000 clones, and 25% to 30% of these were observed just once. About 16% of the sample is taken by the ten largest.

Sequences were derived from CD8+ T cells sorted from blood, sampled at week 4, from a patient treated with tofacitinib. The receptors shown here come from a human donor with alopecia areata.

The gene calls are TRBV29-1 and TRBJ2-6; D is unclear. Germline V gene data show CDR1 as SQVTM and CDR2 as ANQGSEA. The CDR3 sequence is 15 residues long. V gave up 5 bases and J gave up 0 bases, with 11 bases separating them. Here the CDR3 reads CSVYLELSGANVLTF. CDR3 sequence (DNA): TGCAGCGTTTATTTGGAACTCTCTGGGGCCAACGTCCTGACTTTC.

This clone was detected a few times. The rearrangement joins TRBV29-1 to TRBJ2-7; D remains unclear. Germline V lookup: CDR1 SQVTM, CDR2 ANQGSEA. CDR3 length: 13 amino acids. With 2 bases removed from V and 2 bases from J, the gap between germline ends came to 10 bases. The CDR3 DNA follows: TGCAGCGTTGAAAGGGCAGCGCCCTACGAGCAGTACTTC. Its protein is CSVERAAPYEQYF.

This clone was detected many times. J is TRBJ2-3 and V is TRBV7-9, with 9 nucleotides matching TRBD2. The CDR3 consists of 14 residues. Trimming removed 2 bases from V and 7 bases from J; junction bases left unmatched: 4. Germline CDR1 is SEHNR and CDR2 is FQNEAQ (reference sequence). CDR3 protein: CASSLSSGVYTQYF. The CDR3, as DNA: TGTGCCAGCAGCTTATCTAGCGGGGTATATACGCAGTATTTT. Combining the CDR3 with reference TRBV7-9 and TRBJ2-3 gives the whole variable domain DTGVSQNPRHKITKRGQNVTFRCDPISEHNRLYWYRQTLGQGPEFLTYFQNEAQLEKSRLLSDRFSAERPKGSFSTLEIQRTEQGDSAMYLCASSLSSGVYTQYFGPGTRLTVL.

The chain couples TRBV6-5 to TRBJ2-5, with a weak D call TRBD1 (6 bases). V lost 2 bases and J 4 bases, leaving 11 bases between the germline ends. CDR1 and CDR2 from the germline V gene are MNHEY and SVGAGI. This CDR3 is 14 amino acids long. The CDR3 nucleotides read TGTGCCAGCAGTTACACGCAGACAGGAGAGACCCAGTACTTC. This sequence encodes CASSYTQTGETQYF.

A few counts support this clone. The rearrangement joins TRBV6-6 to TRBJ2-5; no definite D call. Deletions cut 8 bases from V and 7 bases from J, with 14 bases between. CDR3 length: 12 residues. The V gene's germline CDR1 is MNHNY and CDR2 SVGAGI (reference sequence). CDR3 bases: TGTGCCAGCGAAGCAGTCGATGGGACCCAGTACTTC. It specifies CASEAVDGTQYF.

J is TRBJ1-1 and V is TRBV4-1, with D unresolved. The CDR3 covers 13 residues. Germline V gene sequence: CDR1 MGHRA, CDR2 YSYEKL. The V end lost 4 bases, the J end lost 3 bases, and 9 bases lay between the germline ends. The CDR3 protein is CASSRMGDTEAFF. The CDR3, as DNA: TGCGCCAGCAGCCGCATGGGCGACACTGAAGCTTTCTTT.

This clone was recorded at least ten times. V and J are TRBV19 and TRBJ2-1, with 9 bases fitting TRBD2. The V segment lost 1 base and the J segment 4 bases; nucleotides outside the gene matches: 2. The CDR3 is 15 residues long. The germline V gene encodes CDR1 LNHDA and CDR2 SQIVND (reference sequence). CDR3 protein: CASSIGLAAYNEQFF. Here the CDR3 DNA reads TGTGCCAGTAGTATAGGACTAGCGGCTTACAATGAGCAGTTCTTC. Filled out from reference TRBV19 and TRBJ2-1, the complete variable domain reads DGGITQSPKYLFRKEGQNVTLSCEQNLNHDAMYWYRQDPGQGLRLIYYSQIVNDFQKGDIAEGYSVSREKKESFPLTVTSAQKNPTAFYLCASSIGLAAYNEQFFGPGTRLTVL.

This clone has a handful of counts. V and J are TRBV29-1 and TRBJ2-5, with D hard to call. Germline CDR1 and CDR2: SQVTM and ANQGSEA. Trimming shortened V by 4 bases and J by 1 base, and 7 bases separated the two germline ends. The CDR3 is 12 amino acids. CDR3 in DNA: TGCAGCGTTGTCCCCAGCCAAGAGACCCAGTACTTC. It encodes CSVVPSQETQYF.

In regard to this clone: An end of the junction differs from the germline gene, which may be a read error. At the DNA level, this CDR3 is encoded by other sequences in the same sample as well. This chain links TRBV25-1 with TRBJ1-1, with D uncertain. CDR3 length: 13 amino acids. The germline CDR1 and CDR2 sequences are MGHDK and SYGVNS. The CDR3, as DNA: TGTGCCAGCAGTGCAGGAGTTAACACTGAGGCTTTCTTT. Translation gives CASSAGVNTEAFF.